This T cell receptor (beta chain) comes out of a study of blood T cells in healthy people across ages. Study-level points and caveats: Strong correlation linked observed beta diversity and percent naive T cells.

Using a J-beta primer mix together with a sample-barcoded 5' primer, a second PCR was run for about 7 to 12 cycles. TCRdb ran MiXCR on the 5' RACE reads and lists one entry per CDR3 protein. Of some 1.4 million distinct CDR3 sequences in the sample, approximately 40% were seen once. V shed 0 bases and J 0 bases; nucleotides not matched to a gene: 5. The V gene's germline CDR1 is ENHRY and CDR2 SYGVKD. The CDR3 is 19 residues long. A remark on this clonotype: Antigen unknown.

Input material: blood. The V and J genes are TRBV10-3 and TRBJ2-1; 13 bases match TRBD2. The source of this sequence is a woman aged 18-29 years in good health. DNA of the CDR3: TGTGCCATCAGTGAGTCAGGGACTAGCGGGGCAATCTCCTACAATGAGCAGTTCTTC. Protein product: CAISESGTSGAISYNEQFF.